Listed below are T cell receptor beta chains from one sample, sequenced in a study of T cell changes during pregnancy in multiple sclerosis. The repertoire was sequenced with immunoSEQ multiplex PCR; TCRdb's copy has only in-frame clones and lacks some. The repertoire holds some 41,000 clones, with approximately 90% as singletons. The material sequenced was CD4+ T cells from peripheral blood mononuclear cells, taken in the third trimester of pregnancy. The receptors derive from a female donor in good health, enrolled as a control in a pregnancy study. Both conserved end residues are part of each CDR3. The order of the fields is CDR3 DNA, CDR3 protein, V gene, J gene, clone size, D gene. D genes are given only for firm matches. Rows may omit the clone size; those that give it use once, few, many or a size class.

CDR3 DNA: TGTGCCAGCAGCCGCGGGGGAGAGGGCGATACGCAGTATTTT; CDR3 protein: CASSRGGEGDTQYF; V gene: TRBV11-3; J gene: TRBJ2-3; clone size: once; D gene: TRBD2
CDR3 DNA: TGCGCCAGCAGCCAAGACGGCCAGGGCCCTGAGCAGTTCTTC; CDR3 protein: CASSQDGQGPEQFF; V gene: TRBV4-3; J gene: TRBJ2-1; clone size: -; D gene: -
CDR3 DNA: TGTGCCAGTAGTCCCTCGGCGGGGGGAGAGACCCAGTACTTC; CDR3 protein: CASSPSAGGETQYF; V gene: TRBV19; J gene: TRBJ2-5; clone size: -; D gene: TRBD2
CDR3 DNA: TGTGCCAGCAGCTTGGGACATCAGAACACTGAAGCTTTCTTT; CDR3 protein: CASSLGHQNTEAFF; V gene: TRBV7-3; J gene: TRBJ1-1; clone size: -; D gene: -
CDR3 DNA: TGTGCCAGCAGTTTGACTAGCGGGAGGAGTGAGCAGTTCTTC; CDR3 protein: CASSLTSGRSEQFF; V gene: TRBV28; J gene: TRBJ2-1; clone size: -; D gene: TRBD2
CDR3 DNA: TGTGCCAGCAGTGACAGGGGTTCAGGAGATACGCAGTATTTT; CDR3 protein: CASSDRGSGDTQYF; V gene: TRBV6-1; J gene: TRBJ2-3; clone size: -; D gene: -
CDR3 DNA: TGTGCCAGTAGTCAGGACAGGGACACTGAAGCTTTCTTT; CDR3 protein: CASSQDRDTEAFF; V gene: TRBV19; J gene: TRBJ1-1; clone size: -; D gene: TRBD1
CDR3 DNA: TGTGCCAGCGGGGGACAGGAAAACACCGGGGAGCTGTTTTTT; CDR3 protein: CASGGQENTGELFF; V gene: TRBV27; J gene: TRBJ2-2; clone size: -; D gene: TRBD1
CDR3 DNA: TGTGCCAGCCGAACTAGCGGACTCTACAATGAGCAGTTCTTC; CDR3 protein: CASRTSGLYNEQFF; V gene: TRBV11-2; J gene: TRBJ2-1; clone size: -; D gene: TRBD2
CDR3 DNA: TGTGCCAGCACCGACAGGGGAGGGGAAAAACTGTTTTTT; CDR3 protein: CASTDRGGEKLFF; V gene: TRBV2; J gene: TRBJ1-4; clone size: -; D gene: TRBD1
CDR3 DNA: TGTGCCAGCAGTCGGTGGCCCCCTCTAGCGGGAGGCTCGTACAATGAGCAGTTCTTC; CDR3 protein: CASSRWPPLAGGSYNEQFF; V gene: TRBV5-4; J gene: TRBJ2-1; clone size: -; D gene: TRBD2
CDR3 DNA: TGTGCCAGCAGCGATTACCGGGACAGGGGTAAGCAGTACTTC; CDR3 protein: CASSDYRDRGKQYF; V gene: TRBV5-4; J gene: TRBJ2-7; clone size: -; D gene: TRBD1
CDR3 DNA: TGTGCCAGCAGAGATCAACTAGCCAAAAACATTCAGTACTTC; CDR3 protein: CASRDQLAKNIQYF; V gene: TRBV6-1; J gene: TRBJ2-4; clone size: -; D gene: -
CDR3 DNA: TGTGCCAGTAGTATAGAGGGGAGGCCCCCTCTGCATACGCAGTATTTT; CDR3 protein: CASSIEGRPPLHTQYF; V gene: TRBV19; J gene: TRBJ2-3; clone size: -; D gene: -
CDR3 DNA: TGTGCCAGCAGTTTACTGGCGGCTAGGGGGCAGCCCCAGCATTTT; CDR3 protein: CASSLLAARGQPQHF; V gene: TRBV27; J gene: TRBJ1-5; clone size: -; D gene: -
CDR3 DNA: TGTGCCAGCAGCCCTCTGGGCCAGGGGCCGAGGGAAAAACTGTTTTTT; CDR3 protein: CASSPLGQGPREKLFF; V gene: TRBV28; J gene: TRBJ1-4; clone size: -; D gene: -
CDR3 DNA: TGTGCCAGCAGTAGAGGACAGTCCTACAATGAGCAGTTCTTC; CDR3 protein: CASSRGQSYNEQFF; V gene: TRBV6-6; J gene: TRBJ2-1; clone size: -; D gene: -
CDR3 DNA: TGTGCCAGCACACCAAGGCGTCCCAGCGGGGGGTTCTACGAGCAGTACTTC; CDR3 protein: CASTPRRPSGGFYEQYF; V gene: TRBV28; J gene: TRBJ2-7; clone size: -; D gene: TRBD2
CDR3 DNA: TGTGCCTACAAAAACTACAGGGTGAGGGGAACTGAAGCTTTCTTT; CDR3 protein: CAYKNYRVRGTEAFF; V gene: TRBV30; J gene: TRBJ1-1; clone size: -; D gene: -
CDR3 DNA: TGCAGTGCTAGAGACCTCAATGAGCAGTTCTTC; CDR3 protein: CSARDLNEQFF; V gene: TRBV20-1; J gene: TRBJ2-1; clone size: -; D gene: -
CDR3 DNA: TGTGCCAGCAGCTGGAGCAGCCCGAACACCGGGGAGCTGTTTTTT; CDR3 protein: CASSWSSPNTGELFF; V gene: TRBV7-2; J gene: TRBJ2-2; clone size: -; D gene: -
CDR3 DNA: TGTGCCTGGAGTAGCGGGGGGGCTTTATCCAATGAGCAGTTCTTC; CDR3 protein: CAWSSGGALSNEQFF; V gene: TRBV30; J gene: TRBJ2-1; clone size: -; D gene: TRBD2
CDR3 DNA: TGTGCCAGTAGACCAATTACAGGGGGCGCGGGCACTGAAGCTTTCTTT; CDR3 protein: CASRPITGGAGTEAFF; V gene: TRBV19; J gene: TRBJ1-1; clone size: -; D gene: TRBD1
CDR3 DNA: TGTGCCAGCAGTCTAGCCGGGACAGGTTATAGCAATCAGCCCCAGCATTTT; CDR3 protein: CASSLAGTGYSNQPQHF; V gene: TRBV28; J gene: TRBJ1-5; clone size: -; D gene: TRBD1
CDR3 DNA: TGTGCCAGCAGTTTATCGGAGTGGGATACGCAGTATTTT; CDR3 protein: CASSLSEWDTQYF; V gene: TRBV27; J gene: TRBJ2-3; clone size: -; D gene: -
CDR3 DNA: TGTGCCAGCAGTTTATTTCGGTCGGGGTGGGACAGGTTAACCGGGGAGCTGTTTTTT; CDR3 protein: CASSLFRSGWDRLTGELFF; V gene: TRBV27; J gene: TRBJ2-2; clone size: -; D gene: TRBD1
CDR3 DNA: TGTGCCAGCAGGGGGGCAGGGGGCTACGAGCAGTACTTC; CDR3 protein: CASRGAGGYEQYF; V gene: TRBV2; J gene: TRBJ2-7; clone size: few; D gene: TRBD1
CDR3 DNA: TGTGCCAGTAGTCCCCCGCGACAAGCCTCCTACAATGAGCAGTTCTTC; CDR3 protein: CASSPPRQASYNEQFF; V gene: TRBV19; J gene: TRBJ2-1; clone size: -; D gene: -
CDR3 DNA: TGTGCCACCGAAGGAGGGAGCTCCTATAATTCACCCCTCCACTTT; CDR3 protein: CATEGGSSYNSPLHF; V gene: TRBV6-6; J gene: TRBJ1-6; clone size: -; D gene: -
CDR3 DNA: TGTGCCAGTAGTATAAAGGACAGGGTTGGTCAGCCCCAGCATTTT; CDR3 protein: CASSIKDRVGQPQHF; V gene: TRBV19; J gene: TRBJ1-5; clone size: -; D gene: TRBD1
CDR3 DNA: TGTGCCAGCGTCTCCCGATTACAGGGGACCGCTCAGCCCCAGCATTTT; CDR3 protein: CASVSRLQGTAQPQHF; V gene: TRBV28; J gene: TRBJ1-5; clone size: -; D gene: TRBD1
CDR3 DNA: TGTGCCATAAAACCAAAGGAGGGGAACACTGAAGCTTTCTTT; CDR3 protein: CAIKPKEGNTEAFF; V gene: TRBV10-3; J gene: TRBJ1-1; clone size: -; D gene: -
CDR3 DNA: TGTGCCAGCAGTCCCTACAGCTCTGGGGCCAACGTCCTGACTTTC; CDR3 protein: CASSPYSSGANVLTF; V gene: TRBV28; J gene: TRBJ2-6; clone size: -; D gene: -
CDR3 DNA: TGCGCCAGCGGACAGGGTCTCACAGATACGCAGTATTTT; CDR3 protein: CASGQGLTDTQYF; V gene: TRBV5-1; J gene: TRBJ2-3; clone size: -; D gene: TRBD1
CDR3 DNA: TGCGCCAGCAGCGACGTCCCGGCCGGGGAGCAGTTCTTC; CDR3 protein: CASSDVPAGEQFF; V gene: TRBV5-1; J gene: TRBJ2-1; clone size: -; D gene: -
CDR3 DNA: TGTGCCACCAGCAGAGATGGGACAGGGAAGTACTTC; CDR3 protein: CATSRDGTGKYF; V gene: TRBV15; J gene: TRBJ2-7; clone size: -; D gene: TRBD1
CDR3 DNA: TGTGCCAGCAGCTTAGGGACAATCACCACTGAAGCTTTCTTT; CDR3 protein: CASSLGTITTEAFF; V gene: TRBV7-8; J gene: TRBJ1-1; clone size: -; D gene: -
CDR3 DNA: TGCGCCAGCAGCTTCCGGGACAGGGATTCACCCCTCCACTTT; CDR3 protein: CASSFRDRDSPLHF; V gene: TRBV5-1; J gene: TRBJ1-6; clone size: -; D gene: TRBD1
CDR3 DNA: TGTGCCTGGAGTGTAGGGACAGCCCCCTACGAGCAGTACTTC; CDR3 protein: CAWSVGTAPYEQYF; V gene: TRBV30; J gene: TRBJ2-7; clone size: -; D gene: TRBD1
CDR3 DNA: TGTGCCAGCAGCTTAGCTGCAAGGGGGCAGGTTGAAAAACTGTTTTTT; CDR3 protein: CASSLAARGQVEKLFF; V gene: TRBV7-2; J gene: TRBJ1-4; clone size: -; D gene: TRBD1
CDR3 DNA: TGTGCCAGCAGCAGCGCCAGCGGATGGAGCACAGATACGCAGTATTTT; CDR3 protein: CASSSASGWSTDTQYF; V gene: TRBV27; J gene: TRBJ2-3; clone size: once; D gene: -
CDR3 DNA: TGTGCCAGCAGTTCCCTCTCCGGGAGCTACGAGCAGTACTTC; CDR3 protein: CASSSLSGSYEQYF; V gene: TRBV28; J gene: TRBJ2-7; clone size: -; D gene: -
CDR3 DNA: TGTGCCAGCAGCGAGGGGGCTAAGGGGGACATTCAGTACTTC; CDR3 protein: CASSEGAKGDIQYF; V gene: TRBV28; J gene: TRBJ2-4; clone size: -; D gene: TRBD1
CDR3 DNA: TGTGCCAGCAGCCAAGATTACCTAGCGGGGGCATCCCAAGAGACCCAGTACTTC; CDR3 protein: CASSQDYLAGASQETQYF; V gene: TRBV4-2; J gene: TRBJ2-5; clone size: -; D gene: TRBD2
CDR3 DNA: TGTGCCAGCAGCTACCGGGACACTAGCGGGGAGACCCAGTACTTC; CDR3 protein: CASSYRDTSGETQYF; V gene: TRBV5-6; J gene: TRBJ2-5; clone size: -; D gene: TRBD2
CDR3 DNA: TGTGCCAGCTCACCCGGGACAGGAGCGAGAGCCCTCCACTTT; CDR3 protein: CASSPGTGARALHF; V gene: TRBV18; J gene: TRBJ1-6; clone size: -; D gene: TRBD1
CDR3 DNA: TGTGCCAGCAGCTATGGAGCGGGGGGAATCACAGATACGCAGTATTTT; CDR3 protein: CASSYGAGGITDTQYF; V gene: TRBV7-8; J gene: TRBJ2-3; clone size: -; D gene: TRBD2
CDR3 DNA: TGTGCCAGCACTCGACAGGGATCCCATTCCTCTGGAAACACCATATATTTT; CDR3 protein: CASTRQGSHSSGNTIYF; V gene: TRBV5-6; J gene: TRBJ1-3; clone size: -; D gene: TRBD1
CDR3 DNA: TGTGCCATCAGTGCGCGGGACAGTCTTTATGGCTACACCTTC; CDR3 protein: CAISARDSLYGYTF; V gene: TRBV10-3; J gene: TRBJ1-2; clone size: -; D gene: TRBD1
CDR3 DNA: TGTGCCAGCAGCCAAGATCTTGCTAGCGGGGGGGAGTTAAGCTACGAGCAGTACTTC; CDR3 protein: CASSQDLASGGELSYEQYF; V gene: TRBV4-2; J gene: TRBJ2-7; clone size: -; D gene: TRBD2
CDR3 DNA: TGCGCCAGCAGCCCGGGACTAGCGGGGGGGCCCGAGACCCAGTACTTC; CDR3 protein: CASSPGLAGGPETQYF; V gene: TRBV5-1; J gene: TRBJ2-5; clone size: -; D gene: TRBD2
CDR3 DNA: TGTGCCAGCAAAAAGGGTCTAGCGGAAGAGGATGGGGAGCTGTTTTTT; CDR3 protein: CASKKGLAEEDGELFF; V gene: TRBV5-4; J gene: TRBJ2-2; clone size: -; D gene: TRBD2
CDR3 DNA: TGTGCCTCCAGAGAAGAGGGGGGGGCCGGTGGGGCCAACGTCCTGACTTTC; CDR3 protein: CASREEGGAGGANVLTF; V gene: TRBV6-1; J gene: TRBJ2-6; clone size: -; D gene: -
CDR3 DNA: TGTGCCAGCAGTTCCTTGCGGGGACCCCTGGGGAACACCATATATTTT; CDR3 protein: CASSSLRGPLGNTIYF; V gene: TRBV28; J gene: TRBJ1-3; clone size: -; D gene: -
CDR3 DNA: TGTGCCAGCAGTTTGGGGAGGGGCTGGGAGACCCAGTACTTC; CDR3 protein: CASSLGRGWETQYF; V gene: TRBV28; J gene: TRBJ2-5; clone size: -; D gene: TRBD2